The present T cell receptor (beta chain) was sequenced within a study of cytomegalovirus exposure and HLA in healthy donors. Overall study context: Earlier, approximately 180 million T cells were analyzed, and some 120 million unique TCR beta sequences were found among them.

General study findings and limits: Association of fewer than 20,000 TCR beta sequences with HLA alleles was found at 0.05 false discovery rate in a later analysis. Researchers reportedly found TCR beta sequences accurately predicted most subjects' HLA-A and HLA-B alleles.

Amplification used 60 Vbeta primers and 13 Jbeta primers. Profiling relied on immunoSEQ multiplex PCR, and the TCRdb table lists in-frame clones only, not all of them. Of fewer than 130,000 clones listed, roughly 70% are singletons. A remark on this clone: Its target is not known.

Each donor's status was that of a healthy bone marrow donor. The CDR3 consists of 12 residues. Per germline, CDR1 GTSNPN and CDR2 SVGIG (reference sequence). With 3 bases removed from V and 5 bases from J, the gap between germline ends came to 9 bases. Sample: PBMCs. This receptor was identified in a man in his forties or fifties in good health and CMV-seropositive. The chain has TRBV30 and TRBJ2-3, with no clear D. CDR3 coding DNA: TGTGCCTGGAGGCTGTCGAGAGATACGCAGTATTTT. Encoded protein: CAWRLSRDTQYF.